The 27 T cell receptor beta chains in this list originate from one sample, sequenced in a study of breast tumors, draining lymph nodes, adjacent tissues. Breast cancer patients provided tissue from their axillary draining lymph nodes. TCRdb reprocessed the multiplex PCR reads via MiXCR and lists one record per CDR3 protein. The table lists some 130,000 distinct CDR3 sequences, about 22% of them singletons, with 2.6% in the top ten. The sample taken for sequencing was axillary lymph node tissue. The receptor set was obtained from a female donor with breast cancer. Some clones in this sample may be carry-over from other donors' samples.

This clonotype was detected ten times or more. The chain has TRBV20-1 and TRBJ2-1; D is ambiguous. The CDR3 is 14 residues long. Germline V gene lookup returns CDR1 DFQATT and CDR2 SNEGSKA (reference sequence). Trimming took 2 bases from V and 3 from J, leaving 11 bases between them. The CDR3 nucleotides are TGCAGTGCTAGACTGGGCGCGAACTACAATGAGCAGTTCTTC. Residues: CSARLGANYNEQFF.

This clonotype was recorded at least ten times. The chain couples TRBV3-2 to TRBJ2-1; TRBD2, as called in the table, went unchecked against the DNA. TRBV3-2 is a recognized pseudogene. This CDR3 contains 15 residues. DNA of the CDR3: TGTGCCAGCAGCCAAGACCGGAAGGGAAACAATGAGCAGTTCTTC. Its translation: CASSQDRKGNNEQFF.

This clonotype came up many times. The CDR3 nucleotides read TGTGCTAGTGGTTCCGCCGAAACCTATGGCCTCGGTCCCGGGGAGCTGTTTTTT. Its translation: CASGSAETYGLGPGELFF. The chain has TRBV12-5 and TRBJ2-2; D is ambiguous. This CDR3 is 18 amino acids long. CDR1 is LGHNT and CDR2 is FRNRAP in the germline V gene. Trimming cost V 4 bases and J 6 bases, with 24 bases left between them.

The table lists this clonotype with many counts. The rearrangement joins TRBV10-3 to TRBJ1-4; no reliable D call. Trimming left V 5 bases short and J 8 bases short, with 12 bases between. Germline V CDR1 and CDR2: ENHRY, SYGVKD. This CDR3 is built from 13 residues. The chain's CDR3 is CAISREVGEKLFF. In DNA, the CDR3 is TGTGCCATCAGTCGGGAGGTAGGGGAAAAACTGTTTTTT.

Details on this clonotype: Given a much more abundant clone one base away, this may be a read error. The J gene is TRBJ2-6, the V gene TRBV5-6, with D possibly being TRBD1 (6 bases). The germline gives CDR1 SGHDT, CDR2 YYEEEE. CDR3 length: 14 amino acids. The CDR3 loop reads CACSLQGGANVLTF. The DNA of the CDR3 is TGTGCCTGCAGCTTACAGGGTGGGGCCAACGTCCTGACTTTC.

In its sample, this clonotype was seen many times. The CDR3 DNA sequence: TGTGCCAGCAGCTTAGCTCCCCACTCCTACGAGCAGTACTTC. It yields the protein CASSLAPHSYEQYF. V gene TRBV7-2 combines with J gene TRBJ2-7, with no clear D. The CDR3 is 14 amino acids. Trimming left V 0 bases short and J 0 bases short, with 6 bases between. Germline V gives CDR1 SGHTA, CDR2 FQGNSA.

As regards this clonotype: It may be a read error: a sequence one base away is much more abundant. This rearrangement joins TRBV4-2 to TRBJ1-3; D is unclear. This CDR3 has 14 amino acids. The germline V gene has CDR1 LGHNA and CDR2 YNFKEQ. The CDR3 coding sequence is TGTGCCAGCAGCCAAGGAAGCTCTGGAAACACCGTATATTTT. Protein sequence: CASSQGSSGNTVYF.

This clonotype was picked up many times. J is TRBJ2-7 and V is TRBV2; the D call may be TRBD1 or TRBD2 (5 bases each). The CDR3 has 14 amino acids. CDR1 is SNHLY, CDR2 FYNNEI, per germline. V lost 8 bases, J lost 6 bases, and 20 bases lay in between. CDR3 in amino acids: CASARDGSPGEQYF. CDR3 bases: TGTGCCAGCGCCCGGGACGGATCGCCGGGCGAGCAGTACTTC.

This clonotype has a handful of counts. Just one base apart from a much larger clone, this may be a read error. The genes are TRBV11-3 and TRBJ2-7, with D unresolved. The germline gives CDR1 SGHNT, CDR2 YENEEA. This CDR3 is 14 amino acids long. CDR3 DNA: TGTGCCAGCAGCTTAGTGTCGATCTCCTACGAGCGGTACTTC. This encodes CASSLVSISYERYF.

This clonotype was seen repeatedly, ten times or more. The rearrangement joins TRBV24-1 to TRBJ2-1, with 8 bases that match TRBD2. Germline V gene data show CDR1 as KGHDR and CDR2 as SFDVKD. CDR3 length: 16 amino acids. Trimming took 4 bases from V and 0 from J; bases not matched to a gene: 4. Here the CDR3 reads CATSDPSGSSYNEQFF. The CDR3 region has the DNA TGTGCCACCAGTGACCCCAGCGGGAGCTCCTACAATGAGCAGTTCTTC.

Worth noting for this clonotype: A much larger clone sits a single nucleotide away, making a read error possible. The CDR3 end shows no conserved phenylalanine or tryptophan, and so a read error is likely. The V gene is TRBV11-2, the J gene TRBJ2-5, with D possibly being TRBD1 (6 bases). Looked up from germline, CDR1 is SGHAT and CDR2 is FQNNGV. Trimming pared 6 bases from V and 1 base from J, leaving 15 bases between. The CDR3 loop spans 15 amino acids. CDR3 residues: CASRPPGHIQETQYL. The CDR3 DNA reads as TGTGCCAGCAGACCACCGGGACACATCCAAGAGACCCAGTACCTC.

The chain carries TRBV6-5 and TRBJ2-1, with 8 positions matching TRBD2. Per the germline V gene, CDR1 is MNHEY and CDR2 is SVGAGI. CDR3 length: 19 residues. V gave up 6 bases and J gave up 2 bases; unmatched junction bases: 18. Here the CDR3 reads CASSAGGLGRDTPYNEQFF. In nucleotides, the CDR3 is TGTGCCAGCAGCGCGGGGGGTTTGGGGCGGGACACACCCTACAATGAGCAGTTCTTC.

The chain couples TRBV28 to TRBJ2-7; the D gene is possibly TRBD2 (6 bases). Germline CDR1 is MDHEN and CDR2 is SYDVKM. This CDR3 has 11 amino acids. V lost 5 bases and J 9 bases, leaving 11 bases between the germline ends. The CDR3 coding sequence is TGTGCCAGCAGTGGGGGGATAGGGCAGTACTTC. Translating it yields CASSGGIGQYF.

This clonotype has only a few counts. J is TRBJ1-5 and V is TRBV12-5, with D hard to call. The CDR3 contains 15 residues. Germline assignment: CDR1 LGHNT and CDR2 FRNRAP. With 3 bases removed from V and 7 bases from J, the gap between germline ends came to 16 bases. CDR3 sequence (DNA): TGTGCTAGTGGTTTTAATAGCAGAGGTGGGCAGCCCCAGCATTTT. Encoded protein: CASGFNSRGGQPQHF.

This clonotype appeared a few times. The chain links TRBV5-4 to TRBJ2-3, with D tentatively TRBD2 (6 bases). The CDR3 covers 13 residues. V shed 4 bases and J shed 4 bases, with 10 bases lying between them. Germline V CDR1 and CDR2: SGHNT, YYREEE (reference sequence). CDR3 bases: TGTGCCAGCAGCGCGCGGAGGGCAGATACGCAGTATTTT. This encodes CASSARRADTQYF.

To note about this clonotype: Just one base apart from a much larger clone, this may be a read error. The rearrangement uses TRBV20-1 and TRBJ2-3, with D possibly matching TRBD2 (5 bases). Trimming left V 0 bases short and J 5 bases short, with 12 bases between. The CDR3 extends over 14 amino acids. Germline V gene sequence: CDR1 DFQATT, CDR2 SNEGSKA (reference sequence). The CDR3 nucleotides are TGCAGTGCTAGAGACGCTGGCGGGCTAGATACGCAGTATTTT. It translates to CSARDAGGLDTQYF.

This clonotype was observed many times. The J gene is TRBJ1-5, the V gene TRBV4-2; a weak D match, TRBD1 (5 bases). V lost 0 bases and J 1 base, leaving 7 bases between the germline ends. CDR3 length: 15 residues. Germline V lookup: CDR1 LGHNA, CDR2 YNFKEQ. The CDR3 bases are TGTGCCAGCAGCCAAGATTGGGGGAGCAATCAGCCCCAGCATTTT. Encoded protein: CASSQDWGSNQPQHF.

This clonotype has a count of ten or more. This chain links TRBV20-1 with TRBJ2-5; 12 nucleotides align to TRBD2. V lost 6 bases to trimming and J lost 7 bases; unmatched junction nucleotides: 15. Germline CDR1 DFQATT, CDR2 SNEGSKA (reference sequence). The CDR3 is 16 residues long. For the CDR3, the DNA is TGCAGTGCAGAGAGGGGGGCTAGCGGGAGGGAGGGGACCCAGTACTTC. Amino acids: CSAERGASGREGTQYF.

This clonotype has at least ten counts. The V gene is TRBV6-1, the J gene TRBJ2-3; 9 bases fit TRBD1. J gave up 6 bases and V 6 bases, and 7 bases lay outside the gene matches. CDR1 is MNHNS, CDR2 SASEGT, per germline. The CDR3 is 14 residues long. The CDR3 spells CASRRQGDADTQYF. CDR3 coding DNA: TGTGCCAGCAGGAGACAGGGGGATGCGGATACGCAGTATTTT.

On this clonotype: This clone may be a read error of a much larger clone one base away. The chain is built from TRBV4-2 and TRBJ2-3; TRBD2 agrees at 7 bases. The V gene's germline CDR1 is LGHNA and CDR2 YNFKEQ. The CDR3 extends over 17 amino acids. V was clipped by 1 base and J by 4 bases; unmatched bases: 11. In DNA, the CDR3 is TGTGCCAGCAGCCAAGTGCAAAAGGGACGGGGGGCAGATACGCAGTATTTT. It codes for CASSQVQKGRGADTQYF.

This clonotype was observed many times. The genes are TRBV2 and TRBJ1-4, with 7 bases matching TRBD1. The V gene's germline CDR1 is SNHLY and CDR2 FYNNEI. The CDR3 has 14 amino acids. V lost 4 bases and J lost 8; bases outside the gene matches: 7. CDR3 DNA sequence: TGTGCCAGCAGTGTATCGGGACAGATAGAAAAACTGTTTTTT. The encoded protein is CASSVSGQIEKLFF.

The J gene is TRBJ1-6, the V gene TRBV12-3 or TRBV12-4; the D gene is possibly TRBD1 (6 bases). Trimming removed 8 bases from V and 3 bases from J, with 14 bases in between. CDR3 length: 15 residues. In nucleotides, the CDR3 is TGTGCCAGCCGCCTAGGGGGAATCTATAATTCACCCCTCCACTTT. Protein: CASRLGGIYNSPLHF.

This clonotype was detected ten times or more. The chain has TRBV4-2 and TRBJ2-3; 7 bases map to TRBD2. Trimming cost V 5 bases and J 6 bases; bases outside gene matches: 8. There are 14 residues in the CDR3. CDR1 and CDR2 (germline): LGHNA, YNFKEQ. CDR3 DNA: TGTGCCAGCAGCATCGGCGGGAGCGGGGATACGCAGTATTTT. It encodes CASSIGGSGDTQYF.

The sample holds many counts of this clonotype. The rearrangement joins TRBV7-2 to TRBJ2-5; 9 bases match TRBD1. CDR1 is SGHTA and CDR2 is FQGNSA in the germline V gene. CDR3 length equals 14 residues. V was pared by 5 bases and J by 6 bases, with 7 bases of the junction left unmatched. CDR3 sequence reads: CASSTGTGLKTQYF. The CDR3 DNA reads as TGTGCCAGCAGCACCGGGACAGGGTTGAAGACCCAGTACTTC.

This clonotype was counted ten times or more. The chain links TRBV6-1 to TRBJ2-3; 8 nucleotides agree with TRBD2. The CDR3 length is 15 residues. V was clipped by 4 bases and J by 4 bases; unmatched bases: 7. Germline V gene data show CDR1 as MNHNS and CDR2 as SASEGT. CDR3 region: CASSAGTSWADTQYF. The CDR3 DNA sequence: TGTGCCAGCAGTGCCGGGACTAGTTGGGCAGATACGCAGTATTTT.

This clonotype was recorded many times. The chain recombines TRBV24-1 with TRBJ2-3; D is uncertain. Germline V lookup: CDR1 KGHDR, CDR2 SFDVKD. The CDR3 consists of 14 residues. The V end lost 7 bases, the J end lost 2 bases, and 12 bases lay between the germline ends. CDR3 residues: CATREGGPTDTQYF. DNA of the CDR3: TGTGCCACCAGGGAAGGTGGTCCCACAGATACGCAGTATTTT.

V gene TRBV5-6 combines with J gene TRBJ1-3; no reliable D call. CDR3 size: 14 residues. CDR1 and CDR2 from the germline V gene are SGHDT and YYEEEE. V lost 2 bases and J lost 4, with 10 bases in between. The CDR3 here is CASSLRASGNTIYF. In DNA form, the CDR3 reads TGTGCCAGCAGCTTACGGGCGAGCGGAAACACCATATATTTT.